The sequence of this T cell receptor beta chain was determined in a study of T cells after yellow fever vaccination (dated by TCRdb to about 2019). In terms of the full investigation: The SMART-Seq v4 Ultra Low Input RNA kit was used to prepare libraries from fractions with low cell numbers. To track T-cell clones before and after primary and booster YFV17D yellow fever vaccination, bulk TCR alpha and beta repertoires were sequenced longitudinally. Two healthy male donors made up the cohort, one aged 18 to 30 years and the other aged 30 to 39 years. Blood samples were taken at several timepoints before and after primary and secondary immunization, and bulk PBMC replicates and cell subsets were isolated. Study-level results and caveats: The study included only a couple of donors, which limits how far the findings can be generalized. Computational filtering was required because FACS-sorted repertoires could contain abundant contaminating clonotypes from the bulk population. A small share of clonotypes occurred in both CD4 and CD8 compartments, likely arising from convergent recombination. Compared with the primary T-cell response, the secondary T-cell response was weaker but faster, peaking on day 5 rather than day 15. After the booster, most of the clones that had expanded following primary vaccination were detected again (approximately 95% of CD4 and around nine tenths of CD8), which suggests that memory was broadly maintained.

The junction carries 13 bases between V and J, which are trimmed by 6 bases and 6 bases respectively. Taken from cysteine to phenylalanine, the CDR3 has 12 residues. The CDR3 DNA has 36 bases and is translated from base 1. Taken from the germline V gene (reference sequence), the CDR1 and CDR2 loops are DFQATT and SNEGSKA. In regard to this clonotype: The specificity of this receptor is unknown. Per-nucleotide qualities are absent, and no much larger clonotype sits a single base away.

This specimen's treatment or condition label, interpreted: live attenuated yellow fever vaccine strain. PBMCs were isolated from peripheral blood using a standard Ficoll-Paque protocol. CD4 and CD8 T-cell fractions were isolated with Dynabeads CD4 and CD8 positive selection kits. TriZol was used to extract RNA from bulk PBMCs, CD4 and CD8 fractions, and dextramer-positive and dextramer-negative fractions. TCR cDNA was made using 5'RACE template switching, a step that added a universal primer site and unique molecular identifiers. cDNA synthesis was primed from both the TCR alpha and TCR beta constant segments. Library amplification involved two PCR steps, and the second step added sample barcodes and sequencing adapters. Libraries were sequenced on Illumina HiSeq 2500 (2x100 bp) or NovaSeq (2x150 bp). On the authors' methods: Demultiplexing of reads and collapsing into UMI consensus sequences were performed with MIGEC, and V(D)J alignment was carried out with MiXCR. Using edgeR on replicate PBMC samples, clonotypes were called vaccine-responding if FDR was below 0.01 and the log2 fold change was above 5 up to day 15. Each bulk clonotype received a CD4 or CD8 identity based on whether the sequenced CD4 or CD8 repertoire contained that clonotype at higher abundance. The public reads were reanalyzed by TCRdb: fastp trimming at Q25, MiXCR alignment, in-frame beta chains only. Rows with a matching CDR3 protein are joined into one entry that keeps the most common DNA and genes. The V and J calls shown here were made by TCRdb, not taken from the authors' results. The table for this sample lists 200,000 or so distinct CDR3 sequences; 6.7% of them were counted only once. Approximately 1.1% of the sample belongs to the ten largest clones.

The sequence was obtained from a young man who received the YFV17D yellow fever vaccine. This specimen was CD4+ T cells sorted from PBMCs, taken on the day of the yellow fever booster vaccination. The chain is encoded by TRBV20-1 joined to TRBJ2-3; tentative D gene TRBD2, with 6 bases matching. The base sequence is TGCAGTGCAACCGGAGGAGGGGATACGCAGTATTTT. Its protein reads: CSATGGGDTQYF.